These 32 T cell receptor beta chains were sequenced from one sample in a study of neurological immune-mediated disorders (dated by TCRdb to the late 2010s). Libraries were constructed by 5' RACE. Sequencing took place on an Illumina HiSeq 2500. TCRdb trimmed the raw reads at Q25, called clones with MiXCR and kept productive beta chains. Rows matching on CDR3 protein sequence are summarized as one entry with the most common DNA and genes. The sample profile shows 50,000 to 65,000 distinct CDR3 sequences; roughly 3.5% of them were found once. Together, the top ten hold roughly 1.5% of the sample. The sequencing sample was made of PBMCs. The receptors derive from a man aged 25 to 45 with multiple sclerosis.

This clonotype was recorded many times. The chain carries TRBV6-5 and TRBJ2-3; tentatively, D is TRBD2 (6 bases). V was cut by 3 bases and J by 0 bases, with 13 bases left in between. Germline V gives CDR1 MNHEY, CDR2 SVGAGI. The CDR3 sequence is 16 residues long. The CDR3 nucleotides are TGTGCCAGCAGTTATTCGGCGGGATTTAGCACAGATACGCAGTATTTT. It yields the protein CASSYSAGFSTDTQYF.

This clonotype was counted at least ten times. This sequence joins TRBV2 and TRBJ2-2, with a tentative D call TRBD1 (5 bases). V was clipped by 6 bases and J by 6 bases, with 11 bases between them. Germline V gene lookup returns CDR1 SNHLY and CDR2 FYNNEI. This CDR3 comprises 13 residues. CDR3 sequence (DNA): TGTGCCAGCAGGACAAAGGGGTCCGGGGAGCTGTTTTTT. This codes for CASRTKGSGELFF.

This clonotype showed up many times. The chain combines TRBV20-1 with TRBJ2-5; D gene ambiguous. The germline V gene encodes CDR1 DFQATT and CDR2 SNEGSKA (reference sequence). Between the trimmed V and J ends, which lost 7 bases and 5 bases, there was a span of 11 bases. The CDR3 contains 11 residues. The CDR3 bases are TGCAGTGTTCCCCTCGGGGAGACCCAGTACTTC. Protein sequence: CSVPLGETQYF.

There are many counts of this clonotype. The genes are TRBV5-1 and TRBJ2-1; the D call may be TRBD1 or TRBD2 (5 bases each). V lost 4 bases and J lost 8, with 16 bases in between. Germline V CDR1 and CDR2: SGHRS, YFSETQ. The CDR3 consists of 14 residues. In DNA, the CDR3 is TGCGCCAGCAGCCGGGACCGCTATGAAGATGAGCAGTTCTTC. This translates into CASSRDRYEDEQFF.

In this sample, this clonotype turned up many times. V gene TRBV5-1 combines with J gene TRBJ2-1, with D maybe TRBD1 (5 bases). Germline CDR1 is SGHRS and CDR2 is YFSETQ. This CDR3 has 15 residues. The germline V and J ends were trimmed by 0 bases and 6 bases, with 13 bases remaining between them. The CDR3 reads CASSLGQRKGNEQFF. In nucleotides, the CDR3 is TGCGCCAGCAGCTTGGGACAGAGGAAGGGCAATGAGCAGTTCTTC. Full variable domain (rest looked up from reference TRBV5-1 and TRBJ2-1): KAGVTQTPRYLIKTRGQQVTLSCSPISGHRSVSWYQQTPGQGLQFLFEYFSETQRNKGNFPGRFSGRQFSNSRSEMNVSTLELGDSALYLCASSLGQRKGNEQFFGPGTRLTVL.

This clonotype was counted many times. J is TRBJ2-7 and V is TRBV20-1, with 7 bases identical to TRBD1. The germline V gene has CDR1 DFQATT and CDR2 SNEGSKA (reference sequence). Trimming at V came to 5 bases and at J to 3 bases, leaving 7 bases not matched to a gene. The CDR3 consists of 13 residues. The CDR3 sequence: CSALRTGRYEQYF. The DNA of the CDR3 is TGCAGTGCTCTACGGACAGGCCGCTACGAGCAGTACTTC.

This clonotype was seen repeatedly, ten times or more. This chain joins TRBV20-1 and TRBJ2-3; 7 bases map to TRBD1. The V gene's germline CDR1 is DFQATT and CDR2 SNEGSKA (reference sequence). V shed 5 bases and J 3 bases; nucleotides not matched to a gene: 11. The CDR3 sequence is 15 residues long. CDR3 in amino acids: CSACSNRGVTDTQYF. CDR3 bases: TGCAGTGCTTGTTCAAACAGGGGTGTGACAGATACGCAGTATTTT.

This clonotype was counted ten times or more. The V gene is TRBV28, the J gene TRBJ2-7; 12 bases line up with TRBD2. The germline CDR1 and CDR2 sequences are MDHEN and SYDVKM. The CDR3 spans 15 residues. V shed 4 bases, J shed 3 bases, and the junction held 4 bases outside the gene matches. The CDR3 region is CASSWTSGVRYEQYF. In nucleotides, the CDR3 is TGTGCCAGCAGTTGGACTAGCGGGGTTCGCTACGAGCAGTACTTC. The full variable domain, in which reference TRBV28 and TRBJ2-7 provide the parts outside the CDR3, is DVKVTQSSRYLVKRTGEKVFLECVQDMDHENMFWYRQDPGLGLRLIYFSYDVKMKEKGDIPEGYSVSREKKERFSLILESASTNQTSMYLCASSWTSGVRYEQYFGPGTRLTVT.

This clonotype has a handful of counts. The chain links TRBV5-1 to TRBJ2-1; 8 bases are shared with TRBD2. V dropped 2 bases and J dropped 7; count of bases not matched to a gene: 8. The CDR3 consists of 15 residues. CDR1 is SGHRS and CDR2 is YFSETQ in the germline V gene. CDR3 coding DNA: TGCGCCAGCAGCTTTGGGACTAGAGAGGTGAATGAGCAGTTCTTC. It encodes CASSFGTREVNEQFF.

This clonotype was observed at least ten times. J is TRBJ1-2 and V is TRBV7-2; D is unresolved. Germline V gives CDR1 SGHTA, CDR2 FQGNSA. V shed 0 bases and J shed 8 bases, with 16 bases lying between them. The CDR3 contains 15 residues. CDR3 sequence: CASSLAQAPRRGYTF. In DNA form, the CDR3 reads TGTGCCAGCAGCTTAGCGCAGGCGCCGAGACGAGGCTACACCTTC.

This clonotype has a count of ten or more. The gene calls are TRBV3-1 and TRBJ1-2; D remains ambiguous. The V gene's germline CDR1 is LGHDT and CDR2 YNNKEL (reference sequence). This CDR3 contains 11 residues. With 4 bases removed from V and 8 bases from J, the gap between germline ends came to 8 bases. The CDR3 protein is CASSRYGGYTF. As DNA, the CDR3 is TGTGCCAGCAGCCGCTACGGAGGCTACACCTTC.

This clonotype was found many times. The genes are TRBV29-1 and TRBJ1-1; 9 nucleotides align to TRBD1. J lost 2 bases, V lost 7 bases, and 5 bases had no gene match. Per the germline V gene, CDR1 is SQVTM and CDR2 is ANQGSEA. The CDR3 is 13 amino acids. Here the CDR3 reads CSALQGANTEAFF. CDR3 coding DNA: TGCAGCGCTTTACAGGGGGCCAACACTGAAGCTTTCTTT.

The CDR3 region has the DNA TGTGCCAGCAGTTTATGGCCCCAGACTCGCGGGGAGGAGACCCAGTACTTC. It is translated as CASSLWPQTRGEETQYF. The chain is built from TRBV27 and TRBJ2-5; possible D gene TRBD2, 6 bases. The V gene lost 1 base and the J gene lost 5 bases, with 20 bases spanning the gap. This CDR3 contains 17 residues. CDR1 and CDR2 (germline): MNHEY, SMNVEV (reference sequence).

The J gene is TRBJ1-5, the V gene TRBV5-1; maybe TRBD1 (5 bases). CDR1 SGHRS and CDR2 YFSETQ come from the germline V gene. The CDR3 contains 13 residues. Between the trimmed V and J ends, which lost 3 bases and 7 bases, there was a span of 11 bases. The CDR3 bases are TGCGCCAGCAGCTGGGAAAGGGGCCAGCCCCAGCATTTT. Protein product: CASSWERGQPQHF.

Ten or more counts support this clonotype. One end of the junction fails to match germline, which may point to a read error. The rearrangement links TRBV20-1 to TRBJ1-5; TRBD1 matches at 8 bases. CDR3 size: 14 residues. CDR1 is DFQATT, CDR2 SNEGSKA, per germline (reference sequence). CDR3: CSARGTGGNQPQHF. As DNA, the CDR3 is TGCAGTGCCAGAGGGACAGGCGGAAATCAGCCCCAGCATTTT.

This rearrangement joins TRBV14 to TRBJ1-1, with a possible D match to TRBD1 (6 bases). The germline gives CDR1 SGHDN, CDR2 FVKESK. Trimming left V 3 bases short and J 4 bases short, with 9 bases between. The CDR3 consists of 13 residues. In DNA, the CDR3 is TGTGCCAGCAGCCAGATAGGGGGCACTGAAGCTTTCTTT. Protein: CASSQIGGTEAFF.

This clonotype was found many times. In nucleotides, the CDR3 is TGTGCCAGCAGTTACTCGAGACGGGAGTTCGAGACCCAGTACTTC. Protein product: CASSYSRREFETQYF. The chain combines TRBV6-5 with TRBJ2-5, with D possibly being TRBD2 (6 bases). Germline CDR1 MNHEY, CDR2 SVGAGI. CDR3 size: 15 residues. Trimming shortened V by 0 bases and J by 5 bases, and 13 bases separated the two germline ends.

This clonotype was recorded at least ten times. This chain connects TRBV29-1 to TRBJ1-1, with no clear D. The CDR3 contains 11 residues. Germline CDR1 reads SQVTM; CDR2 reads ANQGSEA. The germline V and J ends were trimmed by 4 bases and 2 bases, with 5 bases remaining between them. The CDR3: CSVVGNTEAFF. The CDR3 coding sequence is TGCAGCGTTGTAGGCAACACTGAAGCTTTCTTT.

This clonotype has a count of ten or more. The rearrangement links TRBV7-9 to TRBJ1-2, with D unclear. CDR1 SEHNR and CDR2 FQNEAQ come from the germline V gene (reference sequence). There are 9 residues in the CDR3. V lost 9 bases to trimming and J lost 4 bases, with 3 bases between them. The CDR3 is CARFYGYTF. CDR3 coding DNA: TGTGCCAGATTCTATGGCTACACCTTC.

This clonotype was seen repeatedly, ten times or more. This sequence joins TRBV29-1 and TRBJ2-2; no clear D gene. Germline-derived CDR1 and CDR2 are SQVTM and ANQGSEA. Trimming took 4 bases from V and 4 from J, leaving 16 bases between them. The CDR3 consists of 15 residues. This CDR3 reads CSVVVGRPGTGELFF. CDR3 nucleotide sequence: TGCAGCGTTGTTGTCGGCCGACCGGGCACCGGGGAGCTGTTTTTT.

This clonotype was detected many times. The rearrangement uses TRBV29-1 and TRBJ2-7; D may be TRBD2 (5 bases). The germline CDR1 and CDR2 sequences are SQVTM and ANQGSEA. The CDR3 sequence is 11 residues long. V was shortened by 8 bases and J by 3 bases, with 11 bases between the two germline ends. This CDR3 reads CSTSEGYEQYF. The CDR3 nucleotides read TGCAGCACATCAGAGGGCTACGAGCAGTACTTC.

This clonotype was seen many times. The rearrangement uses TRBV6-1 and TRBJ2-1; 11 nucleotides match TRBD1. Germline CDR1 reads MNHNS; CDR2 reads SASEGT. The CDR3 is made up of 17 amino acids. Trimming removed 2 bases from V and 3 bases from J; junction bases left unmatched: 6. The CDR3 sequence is CASSERAGTGGYNEQFF. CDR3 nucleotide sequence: TGTGCCAGCAGTGAAAGGGCCGGGACAGGGGGCTACAATGAGCAGTTCTTC.

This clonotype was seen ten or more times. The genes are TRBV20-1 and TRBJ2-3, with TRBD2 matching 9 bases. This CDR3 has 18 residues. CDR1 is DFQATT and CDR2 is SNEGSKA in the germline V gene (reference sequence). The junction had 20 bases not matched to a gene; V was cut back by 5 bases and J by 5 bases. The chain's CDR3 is CSALHRAGGGERGDTQYF. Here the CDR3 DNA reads TGCAGTGCTCTGCACCGAGCGGGAGGTGGGGAACGTGGAGATACGCAGTATTTT.

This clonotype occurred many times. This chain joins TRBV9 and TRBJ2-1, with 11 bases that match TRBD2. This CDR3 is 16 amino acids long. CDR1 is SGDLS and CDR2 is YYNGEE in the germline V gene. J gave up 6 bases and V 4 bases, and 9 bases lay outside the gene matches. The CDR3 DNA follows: TGTGCCAGCAGCTCAAGACTAGCGGGGAACCTCAATGAGCAGTTCTTC. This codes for CASSSRLAGNLNEQFF. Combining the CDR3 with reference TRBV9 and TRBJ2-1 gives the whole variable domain DSGVTQTPKHLITATGQRVTLRCSPRSGDLSVYWYQQSLDQGLQFLIQYYNGEERAKGNILERFSAQQFPDLHSELNLSSLELGDSALYFCASSSRLAGNLNEQFFGPGTRLTVL.

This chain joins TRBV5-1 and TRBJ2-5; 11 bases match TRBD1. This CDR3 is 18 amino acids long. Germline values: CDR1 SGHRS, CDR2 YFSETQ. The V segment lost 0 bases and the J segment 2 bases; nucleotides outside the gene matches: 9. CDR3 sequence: CASSLDGTGGTEQETQYF. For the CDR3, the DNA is TGCGCCAGCAGCTTGGATGGGACAGGGGGGACCGAGCAAGAGACCCAGTACTTC. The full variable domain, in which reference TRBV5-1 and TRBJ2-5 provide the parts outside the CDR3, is KAGVTQTPRYLIKTRGQQVTLSCSPISGHRSVSWYQQTPGQGLQFLFEYFSETQRNKGNFPGRFSGRQFSNSRSEMNVSTLELGDSALYLCASSLDGTGGTEQETQYFGPGTRLLVL.

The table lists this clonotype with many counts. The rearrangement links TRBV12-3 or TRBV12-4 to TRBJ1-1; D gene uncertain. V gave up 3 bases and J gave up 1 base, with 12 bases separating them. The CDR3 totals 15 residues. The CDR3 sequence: CASSLSGGWNTEAFF. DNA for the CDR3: TGTGCCAGCAGTTTGTCGGGTGGATGGAACACTGAAGCTTTCTTT.

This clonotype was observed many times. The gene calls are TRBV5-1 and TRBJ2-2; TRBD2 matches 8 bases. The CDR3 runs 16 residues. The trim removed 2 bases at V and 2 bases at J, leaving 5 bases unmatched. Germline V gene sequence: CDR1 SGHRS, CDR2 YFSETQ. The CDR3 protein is CASSLGAGANTGELFF. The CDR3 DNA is TGCGCCAGCAGCTTAGGAGCGGGGGCCAACACCGGGGAGCTGTTTTTT.

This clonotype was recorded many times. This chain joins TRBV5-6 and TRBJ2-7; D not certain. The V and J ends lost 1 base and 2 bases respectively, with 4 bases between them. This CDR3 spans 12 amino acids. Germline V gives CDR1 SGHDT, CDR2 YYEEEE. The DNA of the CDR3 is TGTGCCAGCAGCTTGCCGGCCTACGAGCAGTACTTC. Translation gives CASSLPAYEQYF.

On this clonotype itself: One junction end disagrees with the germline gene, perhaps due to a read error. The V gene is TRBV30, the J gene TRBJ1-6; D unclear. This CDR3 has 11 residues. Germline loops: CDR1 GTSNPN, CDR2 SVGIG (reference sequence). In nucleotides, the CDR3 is TGTGCCTGGGCCGCGGAATCACCCCTCAACTTT. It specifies CAWAAESPLNF.

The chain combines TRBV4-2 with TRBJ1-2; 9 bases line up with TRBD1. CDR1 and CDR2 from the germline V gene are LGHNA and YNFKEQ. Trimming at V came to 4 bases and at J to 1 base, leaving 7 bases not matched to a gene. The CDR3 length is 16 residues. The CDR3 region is CASSLGGTGINYGYTF. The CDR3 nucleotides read TGTGCCAGCAGCCTCGGCGGGACAGGGATTAACTATGGCTACACCTTC.

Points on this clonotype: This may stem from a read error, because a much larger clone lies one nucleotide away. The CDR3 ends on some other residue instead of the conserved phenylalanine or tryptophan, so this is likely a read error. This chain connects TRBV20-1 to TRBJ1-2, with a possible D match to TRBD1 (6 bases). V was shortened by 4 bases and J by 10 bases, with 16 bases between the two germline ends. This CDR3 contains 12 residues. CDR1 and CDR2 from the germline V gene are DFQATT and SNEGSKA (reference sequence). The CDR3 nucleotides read TGCAGTGCTACGTCGGGACAATTAAACTACACCTGC. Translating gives CSATSGQLNYTC.

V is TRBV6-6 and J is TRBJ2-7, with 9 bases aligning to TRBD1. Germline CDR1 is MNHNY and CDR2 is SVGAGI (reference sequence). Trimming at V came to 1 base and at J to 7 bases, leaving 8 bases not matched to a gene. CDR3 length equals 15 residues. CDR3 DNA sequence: TGTGCCAGCAGTTACTTCGGACAGGGGCTGGCGGAGCAGTACTTC. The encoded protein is CASSYFGQGLAEQYF.